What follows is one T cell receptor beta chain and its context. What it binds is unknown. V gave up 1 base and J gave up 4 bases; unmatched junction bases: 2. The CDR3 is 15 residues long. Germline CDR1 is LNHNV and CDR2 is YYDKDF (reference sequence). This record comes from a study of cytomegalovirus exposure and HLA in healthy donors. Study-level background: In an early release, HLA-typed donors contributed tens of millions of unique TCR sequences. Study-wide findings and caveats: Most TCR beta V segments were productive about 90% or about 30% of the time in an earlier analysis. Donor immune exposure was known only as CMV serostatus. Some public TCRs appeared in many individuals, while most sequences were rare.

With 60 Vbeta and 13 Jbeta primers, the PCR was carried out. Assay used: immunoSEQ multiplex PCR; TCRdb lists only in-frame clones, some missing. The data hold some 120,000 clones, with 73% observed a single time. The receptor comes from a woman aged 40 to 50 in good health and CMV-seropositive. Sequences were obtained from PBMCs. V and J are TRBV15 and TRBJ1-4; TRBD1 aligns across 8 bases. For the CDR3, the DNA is TGTGCCACCAGCAGAGGACAGGGGTATAATGAAAAACTGTTTTTT. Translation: CATSRGQGYNEKLFF.